The entry below gives a single T cell receptor beta chain sequence along with its context. Its antigen is still unknown. The sample comes from a study of lymphopenia after photon versus proton radiotherapy. Study outcomes and limitations: After lymphocyte nadir, photon-treated repertoires showed oligoclonal expansion, especially CD8+ Temra. Post-nadir TCR diversity decline inversely tracked overall survival among those who died. Survival link was tested only in deceased patients; proton benefit remains a possibility.

Assay used: immunoSEQ multiplex PCR; TCRdb lists only in-frame clones, some missing. This sample has roughly 38,000 clones, with around nine tenths found just once. CDR3 length: 16 amino acids. Germline assignment: CDR1 MDHEN and CDR2 SYDVKM. J gave up 7 bases and V 7 bases, and 15 bases lay outside the gene matches. The J gene is TRBJ2-1, the V gene TRBV28; 8 bases agree with TRBD2. The receptor was derived from a man between 60 and 75 years old with cholangiocarcinoma. The material sequenced was peripheral blood, taken from a patient treated with photon-based radiotherapy. CDR3 nucleotides: TGTGCCAGCACCAAACGTAGCGGGGCCTTCAGGAATGAGCAGTTCTTC. It yields the protein CASTKRSGAFRNEQFF.